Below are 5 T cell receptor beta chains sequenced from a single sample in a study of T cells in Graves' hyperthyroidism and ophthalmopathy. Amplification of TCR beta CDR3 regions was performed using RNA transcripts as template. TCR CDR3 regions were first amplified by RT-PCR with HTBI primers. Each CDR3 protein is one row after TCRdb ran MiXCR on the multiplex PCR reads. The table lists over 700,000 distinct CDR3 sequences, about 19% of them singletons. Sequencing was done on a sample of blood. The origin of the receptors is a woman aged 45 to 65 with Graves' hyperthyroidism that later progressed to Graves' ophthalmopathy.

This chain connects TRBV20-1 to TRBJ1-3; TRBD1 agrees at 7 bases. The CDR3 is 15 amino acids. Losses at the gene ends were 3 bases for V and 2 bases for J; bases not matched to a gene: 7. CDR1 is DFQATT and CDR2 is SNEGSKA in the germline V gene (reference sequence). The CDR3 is CSASDSDRAGNTIYF. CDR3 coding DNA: TGCAGTGCTAGTGACTCAGACAGGGCTGGAAACACCATATATTTT.

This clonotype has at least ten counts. CDR3 sequence (DNA): TGTGCCAGCAGTTCCGGGTCCCCCGCCGCCCAAGCGGAACTGTTTTTT. As protein: CASSSGSPAAQAELFF. The rearrangement links TRBV7-2 to TRBJ1-4; D remains ambiguous. Trimming cost V 6 bases and J 12 bases, with 26 bases left between them. From germline, CDR1 is SGHTA and CDR2 FQGNSA. This CDR3 is built from 16 residues.

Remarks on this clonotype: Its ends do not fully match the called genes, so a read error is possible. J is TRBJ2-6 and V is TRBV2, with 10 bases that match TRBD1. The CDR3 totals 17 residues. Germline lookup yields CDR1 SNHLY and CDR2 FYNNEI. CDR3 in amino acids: CASSDPTGGVGANVLAF. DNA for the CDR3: TGTGCCAGCAGTGATCCGACAGGGGGCGTTGGGGCCAACGTCCTGGCTTTC.

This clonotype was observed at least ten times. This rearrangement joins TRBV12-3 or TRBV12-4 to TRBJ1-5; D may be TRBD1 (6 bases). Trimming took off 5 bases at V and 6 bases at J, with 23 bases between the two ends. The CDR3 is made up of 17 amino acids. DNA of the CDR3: TGTGCCAGCAGTCTCGACATGAAGGGGGGGCTTGGTCAGCCCCAGCATTTT. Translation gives CASSLDMKGGLGQPQHF.

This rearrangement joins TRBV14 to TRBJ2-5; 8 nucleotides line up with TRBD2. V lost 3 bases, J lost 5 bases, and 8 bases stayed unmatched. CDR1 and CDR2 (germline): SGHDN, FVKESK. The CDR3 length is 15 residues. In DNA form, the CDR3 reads TGTGCCAGCAGCCACCGACTAGCGTTGGAGGAGACCCAGTACTTC. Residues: CASSHRLALEETQYF.